Included here is one T cell receptor beta chain sequence, with context. Its antigen is not identified. Data came from immunoSEQ multiplex PCR; TCRdb stores just in-frame clones and leaves some out. The sample yields roughly 46,000 clones, around 76% seen once. As to time point: cycle 4 day 1 (C4D1), after less than 7 weeks of nivolumab. Each of the patients experienced relapse following autologous stem cell transplantation, and their brentuximab vedotin exposure differed. The sample is drawn from a study of PD-1 blockade in classical Hodgkin lymphoma. Overall study context: Treatment was intravenous nivolumab, 3 mg/kg every 2 weeks, until progression. Study results and limitations: As was reported, newly diagnosed patients showed lower baseline TCR diversity than healthy donors did. Complete responders possessed baseline diversity comparable to newly diagnosed patients.

Sequencing was performed on peripheral blood mononuclear cells (PBMCs), taken before the fourth cycle of nivolumab. The receptor comes from a human donor with classical Hodgkin lymphoma.

CDR3 DNA: TGTGCCAGCAGTACCAGGGGGGGGGAGCAGTACTTC. It is translated as CASSTRGGEQYF. This chain joins TRBV27 and TRBJ2-7; perhaps D is TRBD1 or TRBD2 (7 bases each). V lost 5 bases and J lost 7, with 12 bases in between. CDR1 and CDR2 from the germline V gene are MNHEY and SMNVEV (reference sequence). The CDR3 sequence is 12 residues long.